Listed below are T cell receptor beta chains from one sample, sequenced in a study of T cell repertoires and Cas9 in healthy adults. Sequencing was performed with immunoSEQ multiplex PCR; in TCRdb, only in-frame clones are kept and a portion is missing. The table lists tens of thousands of clones, 85% to 95% of them singletons. Sequenced material: CD4+ effector T cells (CD127+, CD25-, CD137-, CD154-) from PBMCs; culture status not recorded. The receptors were gathered from a human donor in good health. The CDR3 runs from the conserved cysteine through the conserved F or W. Each record gives: clone size, V gene, J gene, D gene, CDR3 protein, CDR3 DNA. A D gene is named only where the DNA matches it firmly. Only some rows state a clone size, as once, few, many or a class for expanded clones.

-	TRBV15	TRBJ1-6	TRBD1	CATSRDQGARSPLHF	TGTGCCACCAGCAGGGATCAGGGGGCGCGTTCACCCCTCCACTTT
-	TRBV30	TRBJ1-5	-	CAWGQQGNQPQHF	TGTGCCTGGGGCCAACAGGGAAATCAACCCCAGCATTTT
-	TRBV9	TRBJ2-3	TRBD1	CASSVAAWTRAGGSTDTQYF	TGTGCCAGCAGCGTAGCCGCCTGGACCCGGGCAGGGGGAAGCACAGATACGCAGTATTTT
-	TRBV13	TRBJ2-1	TRBD2	CASSLSGRLAGFKGHNEQFF	TGTGCCAGCAGCTTATCTGGTAGGCTAGCGGGATTTAAGGGCCACAATGAGCAGTTCTTC
-	TRBV7-3	TRBJ2-7	-	CASSLRRIYEQYF	TGTGCCAGCAGCTTACGCAGAATATACGAGCAGTACTTC
-	TRBV7-2	TRBJ2-3	-	CASSFTRGAHSTDTQYF	TGTGCCAGCAGCTTCACGAGGGGCGCTCATAGCACAGATACGCAGTATTTT
-	TRBV28	TRBJ1-2	-	CASSFERAYGYTF	TGTGCCAGCAGTTTTGAGAGGGCCTATGGCTACACCTTC
few	TRBV10-3	TRBJ1-4	-	CAISGDLGEKLFF	TGTGCCATCAGTGGAGACCTGGGGGAAAAACTGTTTTTT
-	TRBV19	TRBJ1-4	TRBD1	CASSTGTGIYEKLFF	TGTGCCAGTAGTACCGGGACAGGGATATATGAAAAACTGTTTTTT
once	TRBV5-6	TRBJ1-2	-	CASSLRQAPYGYTF	TGTGCCAGCAGCTTGAGGCAGGCCCCGTATGGCTACACCTTC
-	TRBV7-2	TRBJ1-1	TRBD1	CASSLGDRRNTEAFF	TGTGCCAGCAGCTTAGGGGACAGGAGAAACACTGAAGCTTTCTTT
-	TRBV7-9	TRBJ2-1	-	CASSLAESSYNEQFF	TGTGCCAGCAGCTTAGCAGAGAGCTCCTACAATGAGCAGTTCTTC
-	TRBV28	TRBJ1-4	TRBD1	CASRTGGAWEKLFF	TGTGCCAGCAGAACAGGGGGCGCATGGGAAAAACTGTTTTTT
-	TRBV7-6	TRBJ2-3	TRBD1	CASSYKRDSPHQVLEQYF	TGTGCCAGCAGTTATAAGAGGGACAGCCCCCACCAGGTTCTTGAGCAGTATTTT
-	TRBV6-5	TRBJ1-1	-	CASSRGASTEAFF	TGTGCCAGCAGCCGCGGGGCTAGCACTGAAGCTTTCTTT
-	TRBV18	TRBJ2-5	-	CASSPSQGRETQYF	TGTGCCAGCTCACCAAGCCAGGGCCGGGAGACCCAGTACTTC
-	TRBV2	TRBJ1-5	-	CASTWSSNQPQHF	TGTGCCAGCACTTGGTCTAGCAATCAGCCCCAGCATTTT
once	TRBV15	TRBJ2-3	-	CATSRFTSRDTQYF	TGTGCCACCAGCAGGTTCACGTCTAGAGATACGCAGTATTTT
-	TRBV6-1	TRBJ1-5	-	CASSEWDGSNQPQHF	TGTGCCAGCAGTGAATGGGACGGAAGCAATCAGCCCCAGCATTTT
-	TRBV2	TRBJ1-2	-	CASSEAAGFGYTF	TGTGCCAGCAGTGAAGCCGCCGGGTTCGGCTACACCTTC
few	TRBV6-5	TRBJ1-3	-	CASSYSRFTGNTIYF	TGTGCCAGCAGTTACTCAAGGTTTACGGGAAACACCATATATTTT
once	TRBV30	TRBJ2-1	-	CAWSRGSSSYNEQFF	TGTGCCTGGAGTCGAGGGTCGAGCTCCTACAATGAGCAGTTCTTC
-	TRBV28	TRBJ2-3	-	CASSFPGTGTDTQYF	TGTGCCAGCAGTTTTCCAGGGACGGGCACAGATACGCAGTATTTT
-	TRBV11-2	TRBJ2-3	TRBD2	CASSLGLAGGTDTQYF	TGTGCCAGCAGCTTAGGACTAGCGGGAGGTACAGATACGCAGTATTTT
-	TRBV7-9	TRBJ1-2	-	CASCLGQPAGYTF	TGTGCCAGCTGCTTGGGACAACCAGCCGGCTACACCTTC
-	TRBV19	TRBJ1-1	-	CASSIDLALTGRIKAFF	TGTGCCAGTAGTATAGATCTCGCCCTTACAGGCCGGATAAAAGCTTTCTTT
once	TRBV12-5	TRBJ2-3	-	CASGLGSPTDTQYF	TGTGCTAGTGGTTTGGGAAGCCCCACAGATACGCAGTATTTT